This TCR beta chain was profiled in a study of T cells in Graves' hyperthyroidism and ophthalmopathy. From RNA transcripts, TCR beta CDR3 regions were amplified. First-round RT-PCR targeting the TCR CDR3 was performed with the HTBI primer set. Each CDR3 protein gets one entry after TCRdb re-called the multiplex PCR reads with MiXCR. The repertoire holds around 600,000 distinct CDR3 sequences, with 15% to 20% as singletons. Germline V CDR1 and CDR2: DFQATT, SNEGSKA (reference sequence). The V segment lost 2 bases and the J segment 4 bases; nucleotides outside the gene matches: 6. CDR3 length: 17 residues.

V and J are TRBV20-1 and TRBJ2-3; 16 positions match TRBD2. This receptor was identified in a woman between 35 and 50 years old with Graves' ophthalmopathy. Sequencing was performed on blood. The CDR3 region has the DNA TGCAGTGCTAGATCTCCCGGGACTAGCGGGGGGGCAGATACGCAGTATTTT. This sequence encodes CSARSPGTSGGADTQYF.